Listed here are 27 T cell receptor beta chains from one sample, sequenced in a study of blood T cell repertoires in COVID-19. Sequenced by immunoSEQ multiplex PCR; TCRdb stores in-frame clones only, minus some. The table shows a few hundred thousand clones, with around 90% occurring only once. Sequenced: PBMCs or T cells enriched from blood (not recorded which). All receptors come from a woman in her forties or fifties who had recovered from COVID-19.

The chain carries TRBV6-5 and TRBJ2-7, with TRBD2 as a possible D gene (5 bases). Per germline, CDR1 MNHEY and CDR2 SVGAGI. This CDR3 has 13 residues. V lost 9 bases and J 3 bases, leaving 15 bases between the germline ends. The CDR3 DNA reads TGTGCCAGTACTACGGAGGCGGGCTACGAGCAGTACTTC. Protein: CASTTEAGYEQYF.

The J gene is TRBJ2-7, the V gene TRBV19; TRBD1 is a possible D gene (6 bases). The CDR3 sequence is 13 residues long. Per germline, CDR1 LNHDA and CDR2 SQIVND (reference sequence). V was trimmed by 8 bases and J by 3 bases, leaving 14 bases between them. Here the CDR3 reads CASSTGFIYEQYF. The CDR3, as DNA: TGTGCCAGTTCGACAGGTTTTATCTACGAGCAGTACTTC.

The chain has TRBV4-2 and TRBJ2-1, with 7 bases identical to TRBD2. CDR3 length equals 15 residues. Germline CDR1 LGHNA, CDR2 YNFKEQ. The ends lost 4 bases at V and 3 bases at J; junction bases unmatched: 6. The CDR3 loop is CASSLGSGIYNEQFF. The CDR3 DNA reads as TGTGCCAGCAGCCTAGGCAGCGGGATCTACAATGAGCAGTTCTTC.

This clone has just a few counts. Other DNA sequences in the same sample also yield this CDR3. CDR3 sequence (DNA): TGTGCCAGCAGCCAAGATGCGACAGGGGGGCAGCCCCAGCATTTT. The encoded protein is CASSQDATGGQPQHF. The chain carries TRBV3-1 (or the pseudogene TRBV3-2) and TRBJ1-5, with 9 bases that match TRBD1. Trimming at V came to 0 bases and at J to 7 bases, leaving 4 bases not matched to a gene. Germline CDR1 is LGHDT and CDR2 is YNNKEL (reference sequence). This CDR3 comprises 15 residues.

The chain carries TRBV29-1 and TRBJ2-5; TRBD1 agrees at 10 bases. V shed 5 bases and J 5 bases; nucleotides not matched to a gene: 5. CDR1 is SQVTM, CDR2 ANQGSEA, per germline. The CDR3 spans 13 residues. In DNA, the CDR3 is TGCAGCGTTAGGACAGGGGGGTACGAGACCCAGTACTTC. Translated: CSVRTGGYETQYF.

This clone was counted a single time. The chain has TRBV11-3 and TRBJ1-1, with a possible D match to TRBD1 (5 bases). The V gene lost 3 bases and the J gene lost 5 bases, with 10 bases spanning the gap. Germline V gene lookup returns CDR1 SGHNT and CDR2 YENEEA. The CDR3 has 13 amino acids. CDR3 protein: CASSLQGWTEAFF. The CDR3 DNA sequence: TGTGCCAGCAGCTTGCAGGGTTGGACTGAAGCTTTCTTT.

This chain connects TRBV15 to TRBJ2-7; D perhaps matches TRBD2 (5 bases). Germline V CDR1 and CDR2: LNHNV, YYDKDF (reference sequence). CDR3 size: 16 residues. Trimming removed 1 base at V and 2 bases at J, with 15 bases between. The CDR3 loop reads CATSRGTGNNPYEQYF. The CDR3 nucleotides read TGTGCCACCAGCAGAGGAACCGGGAATAACCCCTACGAGCAGTACTTC.

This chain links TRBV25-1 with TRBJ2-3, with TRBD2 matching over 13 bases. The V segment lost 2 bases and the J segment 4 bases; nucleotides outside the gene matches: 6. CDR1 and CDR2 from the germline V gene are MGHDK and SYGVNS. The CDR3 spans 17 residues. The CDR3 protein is CASSEQRLAGGPDTQYF. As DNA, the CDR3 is TGTGCCAGCAGTGAACAACGACTAGCGGGAGGCCCAGATACGCAGTATTTT.

The CDR3 DNA follows: TGTGCCAGCTCACTGGGACAGTTGGCACCCCTCCACTTT. This encodes CASSLGQLAPLHF. The rearrangement uses TRBV18 and TRBJ1-6; 7 positions match TRBD1. V lost 4 bases to trimming and J lost 11 bases; unmatched junction nucleotides: 5. There are 13 residues in the CDR3. Germline V gives CDR1 KGHSH, CDR2 LQKENI.

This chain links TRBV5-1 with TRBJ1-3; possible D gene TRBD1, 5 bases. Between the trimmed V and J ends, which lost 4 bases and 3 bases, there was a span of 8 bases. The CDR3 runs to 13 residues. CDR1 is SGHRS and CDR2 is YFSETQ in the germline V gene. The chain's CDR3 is CASSDGGGNTIYF. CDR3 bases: TGCGCCAGCAGCGACGGGGGTGGAAACACCATATATTTT.

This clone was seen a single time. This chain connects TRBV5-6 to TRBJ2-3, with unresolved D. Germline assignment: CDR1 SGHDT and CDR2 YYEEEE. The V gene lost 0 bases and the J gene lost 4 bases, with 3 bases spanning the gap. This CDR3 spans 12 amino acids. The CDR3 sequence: CASSLASDTQYF. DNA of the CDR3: TGTGCCAGCAGCTTGGCATCAGATACGCAGTATTTT.

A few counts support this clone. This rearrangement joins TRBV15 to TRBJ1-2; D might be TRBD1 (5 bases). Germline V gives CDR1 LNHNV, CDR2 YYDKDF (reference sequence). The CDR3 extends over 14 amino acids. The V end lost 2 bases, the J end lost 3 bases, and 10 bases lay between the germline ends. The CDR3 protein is CATSRSTGDYGYTF. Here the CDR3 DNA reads TGTGCCACCAGCAGATCAACGGGGGACTATGGCTACACCTTC.

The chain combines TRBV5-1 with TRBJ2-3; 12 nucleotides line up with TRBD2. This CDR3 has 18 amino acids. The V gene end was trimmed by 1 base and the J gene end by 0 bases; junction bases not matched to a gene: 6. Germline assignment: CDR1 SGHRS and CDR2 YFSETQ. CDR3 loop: CASSLPGLAGSSTDTQYF. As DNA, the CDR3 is TGCGCCAGCAGCTTGCCGGGACTAGCGGGCTCTAGCACAGATACGCAGTATTTT.

The CDR3 DNA reads as TGTGCCTGGGAACGAGGACTAGCGGGAGTTAATGAGCAGTTCTTC. Translation: CAWERGLAGVNEQFF. The rearrangement joins TRBV30 to TRBJ2-1; 13 bases map to TRBD2. In germline, CDR1 is GTSNPN, CDR2 SVGIG (reference sequence). CDR3 length: 15 amino acids. Unmatched junction bases numbered 8, after V lost 5 bases and J lost 7 bases.

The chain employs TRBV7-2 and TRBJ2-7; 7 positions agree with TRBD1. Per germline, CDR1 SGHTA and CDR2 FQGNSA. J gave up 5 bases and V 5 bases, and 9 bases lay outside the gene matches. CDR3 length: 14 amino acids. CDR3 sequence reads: CASSPQGRGDEQYF. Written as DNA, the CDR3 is TGTGCCAGCAGCCCACAGGGGCGCGGCGACGAGCAGTACTTC. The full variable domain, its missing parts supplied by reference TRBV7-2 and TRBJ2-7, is GAGVSQSPSNKVTEKGKDVELRCDPISGHTALYWYRQSLGQGLEFLIYFQGNSAPDKSGLPSDRFSAERTGGSVSTLTIQRTQQEDSAVYLCASSPQGRGDEQYFGPGTRLTVT.

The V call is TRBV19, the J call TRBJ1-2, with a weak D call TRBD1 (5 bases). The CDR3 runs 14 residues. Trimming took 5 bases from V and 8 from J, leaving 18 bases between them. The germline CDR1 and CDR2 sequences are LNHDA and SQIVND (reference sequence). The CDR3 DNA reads TGTGCCAGTAGTTCTACCGGACCCCGGGGGGGCTACACCTTC. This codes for CASSSTGPRGGYTF.

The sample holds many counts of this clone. The CDR3 DNA sequence: TGCGCCAGCAGCCAAGATCGACAGGGAACGGCTAACTATGGCTACACCTTC. This translates into CASSQDRQGTANYGYTF. The chain uses TRBV4-3 and TRBJ1-2, with TRBD1 identical over 7 bases. The trim removed 0 bases at V and 0 bases at J, leaving 7 bases unmatched. The CDR3 covers 17 residues. Germline V gives CDR1 LGHNA, CDR2 YSLEER.

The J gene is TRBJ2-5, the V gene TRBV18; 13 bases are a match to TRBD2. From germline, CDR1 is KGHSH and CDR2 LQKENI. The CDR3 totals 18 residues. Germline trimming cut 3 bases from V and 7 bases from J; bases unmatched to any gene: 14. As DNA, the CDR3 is TGTGCCAGCTCACCCGGGACTAGCGGGACCCGAGCCGGAGGGACCCAGTACTTC. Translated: CASSPGTSGTRAGGTQYF.

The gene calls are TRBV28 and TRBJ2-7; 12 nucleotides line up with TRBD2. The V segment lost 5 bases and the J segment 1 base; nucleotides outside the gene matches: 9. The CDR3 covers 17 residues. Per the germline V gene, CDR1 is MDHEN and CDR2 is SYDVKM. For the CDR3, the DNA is TGTGCCAGCAGTCCCCCTAGCGGGAGGGCCGGGTCCTACGAGCAGTACTTC. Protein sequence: CASSPPSGRAGSYEQYF.

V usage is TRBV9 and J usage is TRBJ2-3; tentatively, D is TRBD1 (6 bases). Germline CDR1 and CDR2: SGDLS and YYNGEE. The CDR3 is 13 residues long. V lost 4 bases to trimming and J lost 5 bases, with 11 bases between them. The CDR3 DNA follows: TGTGCCAGCAGCATGGGGGCAGGAGATACGCAGTATTTT. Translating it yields CASSMGAGDTQYF.

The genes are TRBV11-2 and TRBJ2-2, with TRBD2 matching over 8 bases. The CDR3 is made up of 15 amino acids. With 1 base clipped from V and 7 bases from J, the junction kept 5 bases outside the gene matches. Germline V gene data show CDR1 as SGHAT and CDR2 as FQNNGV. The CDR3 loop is CASSLVAGGVGELFF. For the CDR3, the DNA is TGTGCCAGCAGCTTAGTGGCGGGAGGTGTCGGGGAGCTGTTTTTT.

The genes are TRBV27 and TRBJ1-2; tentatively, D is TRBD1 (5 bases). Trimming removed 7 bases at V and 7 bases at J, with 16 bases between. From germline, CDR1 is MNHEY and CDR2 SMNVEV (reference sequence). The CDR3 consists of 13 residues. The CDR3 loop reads CASTAGGNGGYTF. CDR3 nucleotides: TGTGCCAGCACCGCGGGGGGAAACGGTGGCTACACCTTC.

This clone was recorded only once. The CDR3 region is CASSPISGTGIYEQYF. In nucleotides, the CDR3 is TGTGCCAGCAGCCCAATCTCCGGGACAGGGATCTACGAGCAGTACTTC. The rearrangement joins TRBV14 to TRBJ2-7; TRBD1 matches 9 bases. J gave up 3 bases and V 4 bases, and 10 bases lay outside the gene matches. Per the germline V gene, CDR1 is SGHDN and CDR2 is FVKESK. CDR3 length: 16 residues.

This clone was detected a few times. The CDR3 protein is CASSNPNRVGNQPQHF. The CDR3 DNA follows: TGTGCCAGTAGTAACCCGAACAGGGTTGGCAATCAGCCCCAGCATTTT. The chain joins TRBV19 to TRBJ1-5, with a possible D match to TRBD1 (6 bases). The germline V gene encodes CDR1 LNHDA and CDR2 SQIVND (reference sequence). This CDR3 is built from 16 residues. Between the trimmed V and J ends, which lost 4 bases and 2 bases, there was a span of 15 bases.

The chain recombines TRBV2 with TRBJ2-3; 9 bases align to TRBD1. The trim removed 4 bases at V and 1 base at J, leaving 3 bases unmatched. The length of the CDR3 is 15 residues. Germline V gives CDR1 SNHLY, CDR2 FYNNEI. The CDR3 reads CASSVRTGGTDTQYF. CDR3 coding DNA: TGTGCCAGCAGTGTTCGGACAGGGGGCACAGATACGCAGTATTTT.

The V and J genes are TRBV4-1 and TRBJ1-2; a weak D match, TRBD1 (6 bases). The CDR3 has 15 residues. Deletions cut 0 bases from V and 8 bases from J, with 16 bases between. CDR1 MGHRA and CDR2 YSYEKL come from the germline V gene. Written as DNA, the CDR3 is TGCGCCAGCAGCCAAGAGGACAGACCTCCGGAGGGCTACACCTTC. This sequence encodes CASSQEDRPPEGYTF.

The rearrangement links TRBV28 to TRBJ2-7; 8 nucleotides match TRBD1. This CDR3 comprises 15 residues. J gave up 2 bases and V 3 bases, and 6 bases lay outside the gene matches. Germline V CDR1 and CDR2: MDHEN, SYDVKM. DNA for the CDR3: TGTGCCAGCAGTTTCCATTGGACAGGGACCTACGAGCAGTACTTC. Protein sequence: CASSFHWTGTYEQYF.